The rows below give T cell receptor beta chains drawn from one sample of a study of OX40 agonist ivuxolimab in advanced cancers. Repertoires were generated with immunoSEQ multiplex PCR, while TCRdb's copy carries only in-frame clones and drops some. The sample has tens of thousands of clones, over 90% seen once; the top ten hold less than 7%. Here the sequenced sample was CD4+ or CD8+ T cells sorted from blood, taken in a trial of the OX40 agonist ivuxolimab. These receptors were obtained from an adult with an advanced solid tumor such as melanoma, head and neck, liver or kidney cancer. The CDR3 runs from the conserved cysteine through the conserved F or W. The D gene is left open where the match is weak. Not all rows give a size; the values are once, few, many and, for expanded clones, a class.

d_call: NA
j_call: TRBJ2-1
v_call: TRBV10-2
clone_size: once
cdr3_aa: CASSETRGPRAYNEQFF
cdr3_nt: TGCGCCAGCAGTGAGACACGGGGGCCCCGAGCCTACAATGAGCAGTTCTTC

d_call: TRBD2
j_call: TRBJ2-1
v_call: TRBV4-1
clone_size: NA
cdr3_aa: CASSQGPGLERSYNEQFF
cdr3_nt: TGCGCCAGCAGCCAGGGCCCGGGACTAGAGCGCTCCTACAATGAGCAGTTCTTC

d_call: TRBD2
j_call: TRBJ2-3
v_call: TRBV30
clone_size: NA
cdr3_aa: CAWSVRGGRGTDTQYF
cdr3_nt: TGTGCCTGGAGTGTACGGGGGGGGCGGGGCACAGATACGCAGTATTTT

d_call: NA
j_call: TRBJ2-5
v_call: TRBV4-1
clone_size: NA
cdr3_aa: CASSQPGGETQYF
cdr3_nt: TGCGCCAGCAGCCAACCAGGTGGGGAGACCCAGTACTTC

d_call: TRBD2
j_call: TRBJ2-7
v_call: TRBV7-3
clone_size: NA
cdr3_aa: CASSSGTSGSYEQYF
cdr3_nt: TGTGCCAGCAGCTCCGGGACTAGCGGGTCCTACGAGCAGTACTTC

d_call: TRBD1
j_call: TRBJ1-4
v_call: TRBV19
clone_size: NA
cdr3_aa: CASSPDRAKLFF
cdr3_nt: TGTGCCAGTAGTCCTGACAGGGCAAAACTGTTTTTT

d_call: NA
j_call: TRBJ1-4
v_call: TRBV6-5
clone_size: NA
cdr3_aa: CASSYGRADEKLFF
cdr3_nt: TGTGCCAGCAGTTATGGCAGGGCGGATGAAAAACTGTTTTTT

d_call: NA
j_call: TRBJ2-7
v_call: TRBV27
clone_size: NA
cdr3_aa: CASRASYEQYF
cdr3_nt: TGTGCCAGCCGAGCTTCCTACGAGCAGTACTTC

d_call: TRBD1
j_call: TRBJ1-1
v_call: TRBV27
clone_size: NA
cdr3_aa: CASSLSWDRTYLNTEAFF
cdr3_nt: TGTGCCAGCAGTTTATCCTGGGACAGGACATATCTGAACACTGAAGCTTTCTTT

d_call: TRBD2
j_call: TRBJ2-3
v_call: TRBV9
clone_size: NA
cdr3_aa: CASSGLAGGPDTQYF
cdr3_nt: TGTGCCAGCAGTGGACTAGCGGGGGGGCCAGATACGCAGTATTTT

d_call: NA
j_call: TRBJ2-1
v_call: TRBV5-8
clone_size: once
cdr3_aa: CASSLGVWNEQFF
cdr3_nt: TGTGCCAGCAGCTTGGGGGTGTGGAATGAGCAGTTCTTC

d_call: TRBD1
j_call: TRBJ2-3
v_call: TRBV5-4
clone_size: once
cdr3_aa: CASSYRTGVIRTDTQYF
cdr3_nt: TGTGCCAGCAGTTATAGGACAGGGGTGATAAGAACAGATACGCAGTATTTT

d_call: NA
j_call: TRBJ2-7
v_call: TRBV4-1
clone_size: NA
cdr3_aa: CASSQDQSGDEQYF
cdr3_nt: TGCGCCAGCAGCCAAGATCAGTCGGGAGACGAGCAGTACTTC

d_call: NA
j_call: TRBJ2-2
v_call: TRBV27
clone_size: NA
cdr3_aa: CASSLESARRDTGELFF
cdr3_nt: TGTGCCAGCAGTTTAGAGTCCGCCCGTAGAGACACCGGGGAGCTGTTTTTT

d_call: NA
j_call: TRBJ1-1
v_call: TRBV4-1
clone_size: NA
cdr3_aa: CASSQGGNTEAFF
cdr3_nt: TGCGCCAGCAGCCAAGGGGGGAACACTGAAGCTTTCTTT

d_call: TRBD1
j_call: TRBJ2-3
v_call: TRBV11-2
clone_size: NA
cdr3_aa: CASSLEGSGTGTDTQYF
cdr3_nt: TGTGCCAGCAGCTTAGAAGGGTCTGGGACAGGGACAGATACGCAGTATTTT

d_call: TRBD2
j_call: TRBJ2-2
v_call: TRBV7-6
clone_size: NA
cdr3_aa: CASSLPSGGTGELFF
cdr3_nt: TGTGCCAGCAGCTTACCTAGCGGGGGCACCGGGGAGCTGTTTTTT

d_call: TRBD1
j_call: TRBJ1-1
v_call: TRBV4-1
clone_size: NA
cdr3_aa: CASSRSTGLDTEAFF
cdr3_nt: TGCGCCAGCAGCCGATCGACAGGGTTGGACACTGAAGCTTTCTTT

d_call: NA
j_call: TRBJ2-7
v_call: TRBV27
clone_size: NA
cdr3_aa: CASSYTPNYEQYF
cdr3_nt: TGTGCCAGCAGTTACACCCCCAACTACGAGCAGTACTTC

d_call: NA
j_call: TRBJ2-2
v_call: TRBV7-8
clone_size: NA
cdr3_aa: CASSSRLDGYTGELFF
cdr3_nt: TGTGCCAGCAGCTCACGCCTGGACGGATACACCGGGGAGCTGTTTTTT

d_call: NA
j_call: TRBJ2-1
v_call: TRBV25-1
clone_size: NA
cdr3_aa: CASRGYERADSYNEQFF
cdr3_nt: TGTGCCAGCCGAGGGTACGAGCGGGCCGACTCCTACAATGAGCAGTTCTTC

d_call: TRBD1
j_call: TRBJ2-4
v_call: TRBV5-1
clone_size: NA
cdr3_aa: CASSSDRGIAKNIQYF
cdr3_nt: TGCGCCAGCAGCTCGGACAGGGGGATAGCCAAAAACATTCAGTACTTC

d_call: NA
j_call: TRBJ2-5
v_call: TRBV27
clone_size: NA
cdr3_aa: CASKQSETQYF
cdr3_nt: TGTGCCAGCAAGCAAAGTGAGACCCAGTACTTC

d_call: TRBD1
j_call: TRBJ2-1
v_call: TRBV27
clone_size: NA
cdr3_aa: CASSPGQPNEQFF
cdr3_nt: TGTGCCAGCAGTCCGGGACAGCCAAATGAGCAGTTCTTC

d_call: NA
j_call: TRBJ2-1
v_call: TRBV2
clone_size: NA
cdr3_aa: CASSPEEQFF
cdr3_nt: TGTGCCAGCAGTCCTGAGGAGCAGTTCTTC

d_call: NA
j_call: TRBJ1-3
v_call: TRBV7-9
clone_size: NA
cdr3_aa: CASSLGVSGGNTIYF
cdr3_nt: TGTGCCAGCAGCTTAGGGGTTAGCGGAGGAAACACCATATATTTT